Below, 23 T cell receptor beta chains from the same sample are listed, as sequenced in a study of shared clonotypes between healthy human individuals (dated by TCRdb to the early 2020s). For the CD8 naive samples, CD45RO-negative cells were positively selected for CCR7, yielding a CD45RA+CCR7+ population from which TemRA cells were excluded. The method behind the library was the immunoSEQ multiplex PCR assay. TCRdb took over this immuneACCESS table, retaining in-frame rearrangements with V and J assigned. Such tables are incomplete; in checked studies, under half of the missing clones stem from an unresolved V gene, and the remainder is unexplained. The sample table shows nearly 600,000 clones, and roughly 95% are seen once. 0.11% of the sample is held by the ten biggest clonotypes. Sequencing used naive CD8+ T cells sorted from blood. The cell subset or site label, as the study defines it: CD45RA+CCR7+. The receptors were gathered from a woman under 40 in good health.

This chain uses TRBV11-2 with TRBJ2-1; 15 bases are a match to TRBD2. Trimming at V came to 5 bases and at J to 4 bases, leaving 6 bases not matched to a gene. The CDR3 length is 17 residues. CDR1 SGHAT and CDR2 FQNNGV come from the germline V gene. The CDR3 bases are TGTGCCAGCAGCCCCGGGACTAGCGGGAGGTTTTACAATGAGCAGTTCTTC. This codes for CASSPGTSGRFYNEQFF.

This chain joins TRBV19 and TRBJ2-3, with 12 bases fitting TRBD2. The germline CDR1 and CDR2 sequences are LNHDA and SQIVND (reference sequence). CDR3 length: 15 amino acids. V shed 5 bases, J shed 0 bases, and the junction held 0 bases outside the gene matches. CDR3: CASSGLAGSTDTQYF. The CDR3 nucleotides are TGTGCCAGTAGTGGACTAGCGGGAAGCACAGATACGCAGTATTTT.

This clone was seen once. The rearrangement uses TRBV18 and TRBJ1-1, with a weak D call TRBD1 (6 bases). This CDR3 is built from 16 residues. V was clipped by 3 bases and J by 0 bases, with 14 bases between them. Germline CDR1 KGHSH, CDR2 LQKENI. The CDR3 sequence is CASSPPRGYMNTEAFF. CDR3 in DNA: TGTGCCAGCTCACCCCCAAGGGGGTACATGAACACTGAAGCTTTCTTT.

The V call is TRBV5-6, the J call TRBJ2-3; D ambiguous. The length of the CDR3 is 15 residues. Germline V gene sequence: CDR1 SGHDT, CDR2 YYEEEE. The V end was cut by 2 bases, the J end by 0 bases, with 10 bases between. CDR3 nucleotides: TGTGCCAGCAGCTTTAGGTTCGCTAGCACAGATACGCAGTATTTT. Protein product: CASSFRFASTDTQYF.

J is TRBJ1-3 and V is TRBV2, with D possibly TRBD1 on 5 matching bases. In germline, CDR1 is SNHLY, CDR2 FYNNEI. This CDR3 is built from 15 residues. V was trimmed by 0 bases and J by 1 base, leaving 7 bases between them. The CDR3 DNA follows: TGTGCCAGCAGTGAAGCGGGGGGTTCTGGAAACACCATATATTTT. This gives the protein CASSEAGGSGNTIYF.

The chain combines TRBV13 with TRBJ2-5, with a tentative D call TRBD2 (6 bases). V lost 6 bases, J lost 5 bases, and 13 bases lay in between. CDR1 is PRHDT and CDR2 is FYEKMQ in the germline V gene (reference sequence). This CDR3 spans 13 amino acids. CDR3 nucleotides: TGTGCCAGCAGGGAGGGATTAGAGGAGACCCAGTACTTC. Its translation is CASREGLEETQYF.

DNA for the CDR3: TGTGCCAGCAGTGAAGCCCGGGACAGGGCCCGAACCGGGGAGCTGTTTTTT. Encoded protein: CASSEARDRARTGELFF. The chain carries TRBV2 and TRBJ2-2, with TRBD1 matching over 9 bases. CDR3 size: 17 residues. V shed 0 bases, J shed 5 bases, and the junction held 7 bases outside the gene matches. Germline V CDR1 and CDR2: SNHLY, FYNNEI.

The chain combines TRBV6-6 with TRBJ2-2; possible D gene TRBD2, 5 bases. The germline V and J ends were trimmed by 7 bases and 6 bases, with 12 bases remaining between them. The CDR3 spans 13 residues. Germline V lookup: CDR1 MNHNY, CDR2 SVGAGI (reference sequence). The CDR3 is CASTRETAGELFF. The CDR3 coding sequence is TGTGCCAGCACCCGGGAAACTGCCGGGGAGCTGTTTTTT.

This rearrangement joins TRBV6-6 to TRBJ1-5; D gene ambiguous. CDR3 length: 14 residues. CDR1 MNHNY and CDR2 SVGAGI come from the germline V gene (reference sequence). Trimming cost V 6 bases and J 0 bases, with 9 bases left between them. For the CDR3, the DNA is TGTGCCAGCAGCCACGCGGATAGCAATCAGCCCCAGCATTTT. It codes for CASSHADSNQPQHF.

V and J are TRBV28 and TRBJ2-3, with D possibly matching TRBD2 (6 bases). CDR1 MDHEN and CDR2 SYDVKM come from the germline V gene. This CDR3 has 14 amino acids. V lost 2 bases, J lost 1 base, and 7 bases lay in between. CDR3 sequence (DNA): TGTGCCAGCAGTTTAGGCGGGGGCACAGATACGCAGTATTTT. Amino acid sequence: CASSLGGGTDTQYF. Variable domain in full (rest from reference TRBV28 and TRBJ2-3): DVKVTQSSRYLVKRTGEKVFLECVQDMDHENMFWYRQDPGLGLRLIYFSYDVKMKEKGDIPEGYSVSREKKERFSLILESASTNQTSMYLCASSLGGGTDTQYFGPGTRLTVL.

The chain has TRBV4-1 and TRBJ2-3; tentatively, D is TRBD2 (5 bases). Germline values: CDR1 MGHRA, CDR2 YSYEKL. The V and J ends lost 1 base and 0 bases respectively, with 14 bases between them. The CDR3 has 17 residues. CDR3 nucleotide sequence: TGCGCCAGCAGCCAAGGGGTGAGCGGAGGAAGCACAGATACGCAGTATTTT. It codes for CASSQGVSGGSTDTQYF.

The chain is built from TRBV5-5 and TRBJ2-7; tentative D call: TRBD1 (5 bases). V lost 0 bases and J 4 bases, leaving 11 bases between the germline ends. The CDR3 has 14 residues. Germline V lookup: CDR1 SGHKS, CDR2 YYEKEE (reference sequence). CDR3 coding DNA: TGTGCCAGCAGCTTGGAAGGGGCGTCGTACGAGCAGTACTTC. This translates into CASSLEGASYEQYF.

V usage is TRBV28 and J usage is TRBJ2-1; 7 bases align to TRBD2. The V segment lost 3 bases and the J segment 7 bases; nucleotides outside the gene matches: 15. The CDR3 contains 17 residues. The germline V gene has CDR1 MDHEN and CDR2 SYDVKM. The CDR3 nucleotides are TGTGCCAGCAGTTTTCCCCCCCGACTAGCTGCCTGGAATGAGCAGTTCTTC. Protein product: CASSFPPRLAAWNEQFF.

The chain couples TRBV27 to TRBJ1-5; D uncertain. CDR1 and CDR2 from the germline V gene are MNHEY and SMNVEV (reference sequence). The CDR3 has 14 amino acids. V was clipped by 3 bases and J by 6 bases, with 12 bases between them. CDR3 region: CASSLGGIGQPQHF. CDR3 DNA: TGTGCCAGCAGTTTGGGAGGGATAGGTCAGCCCCAGCATTTT.

This rearrangement joins TRBV7-9 to TRBJ2-7, with D unresolved. The CDR3 spans 12 residues. From germline, CDR1 is SEHNR and CDR2 FQNEAQ (reference sequence). V was clipped by 1 base and J by 6 bases, with 7 bases between them. Written as DNA, the CDR3 is TGTGCCAGCAGCTTAGGACTGCTCGAGCAGTACTTC. Translation gives CASSLGLLEQYF.

This rearrangement joins TRBV6-1 to TRBJ2-1; 9 nucleotides match TRBD2. This CDR3 region has 15 residues. Germline V CDR1 and CDR2: MNHNS, SASEGT. V lost 1 base to trimming and J lost 8 bases; unmatched junction nucleotides: 6. The CDR3, as DNA: TGTGCCAGCAGTGAAGGGACTAGCGAAGCGGATGAGCAGTTCTTC. Protein product: CASSEGTSEADEQFF.

The V gene is TRBV6-1, the J gene TRBJ1-2; perhaps TRBD1 as D (5 bases). CDR1 and CDR2 (germline): MNHNS, SASEGT. Trimming removed 4 bases from V and 3 bases from J, with 15 bases in between. The CDR3 runs to 15 residues. CDR3: CASSVVGDGYYGYTF. Written as DNA, the CDR3 is TGTGCCAGCAGTGTTGTAGGGGACGGATACTATGGCTACACCTTC.

This sequence joins TRBV19 and TRBJ2-3, with unresolved D. Deletions cut 5 bases from V and 4 bases from J, with 7 bases between. This CDR3 spans 12 amino acids. Germline V gene lookup returns CDR1 LNHDA and CDR2 SQIVND (reference sequence). This chain's CDR3 is CASSRPPDTQYF. The CDR3 DNA is TGTGCCAGTAGTCGACCCCCAGATACGCAGTATTTT. The full variable domain, with the rest looked up from reference TRBV19 and TRBJ2-3, is DGGITQSPKYLFRKEGQNVTLSCEQNLNHDAMYWYRQDPGQGLRLIYYSQIVNDFQKGDIAEGYSVSREKKESFPLTVTSAQKNPTAFYLCASSRPPDTQYFGPGTRLTVL.

CDR3: CASSPTSGWGTYF. As DNA, the CDR3 is TGTGCCAGCAGCCCAACATCTGGGTGGGGTACGTACTTC. The genes are TRBV14 and TRBJ2-7; D not resolved. CDR1 and CDR2 (germline): SGHDN, FVKESK. V dropped 4 bases and J dropped 12 bases, with 19 bases sitting between them. The CDR3 consists of 13 residues. Together with reference TRBV14 and TRBJ2-7, the CDR3 gives the full variable domain: EAGVTQFPSHSVIEKGQTVTLRCDPISGHDNLYWYRRVMGKEIKFLLHFVKESKQDESGMPNNRFLAERTGGTYSTLKVQPAELEDSGVYFCASSPTSGWGTYFGPGTRLTVT.

The V call is TRBV7-6, the J call TRBJ2-7; D ambiguous. V was trimmed by 1 base and J by 2 bases, leaving 15 bases between them. CDR1 is SGHVS, CDR2 FNYEAQ, per germline. CDR3 size: 16 residues. In nucleotides, the CDR3 is TGTGCCAGCAGCTTAGAGGACCGATTAAGCCCCTACGAGCAGTACTTC. It translates to CASSLEDRLSPYEQYF.

The gene calls are TRBV4-2 and TRBJ2-1; 10 bases fit TRBD2. Trimming took 1 base from V and 1 from J; bases not matched to a gene: 10. This CDR3 has 19 residues. Germline loops: CDR1 LGHNA, CDR2 YNFKEQ. The CDR3 here is CASSQVALAGDESYNEQFF. The CDR3 coding sequence is TGTGCCAGCAGCCAAGTTGCTCTAGCGGGAGACGAGTCCTACAATGAGCAGTTCTTC.

The chain carries TRBV28 and TRBJ1-1, with no clear D. The CDR3 has 12 amino acids. Trimming stripped 7 bases from V and 6 bases from J, with 12 bases between. In germline, CDR1 is MDHEN, CDR2 SYDVKM. CDR3 sequence reads: CASTGSSPEAFF. The DNA of the CDR3 is TGTGCCAGCACCGGGTCGTCCCCTGAAGCTTTCTTT.

This clone came up once. The chain uses TRBV7-8 and TRBJ1-2; D remains unclear. Germline V CDR1 and CDR2: SGHVS, FQNEAQ. Trimming took off 1 base at V and 1 base at J, with 1 base between the two ends. The CDR3 length is 12 residues. CDR3 sequence (DNA): TGTGCCAGCAGCTTAGATAACTATGGCTACACCTTC. This encodes CASSLDNYGYTF.